One and the same sample provided the 22 T cell receptor beta chains below, sequenced in a study of Graves' ophthalmopathy and Graves' hyperthyroidism. Using RNA transcripts, the TCR beta CDR3 regions were amplified. Amplification began with first-round RT-PCR using HTBI primers, then second-round multiplex PCR was performed. TCRdb reanalysed the multiplex PCR reads using MiXCR and keeps one entry per CDR3 protein. The table shows about 340,000 distinct CDR3 sequences, with about a sixth occurring only once. The sample was peripheral blood. These receptors all come from an adult man with Graves' ophthalmopathy.

This clonotype showed up just a few times. The chain is built from TRBV11-1 and TRBJ2-2, with 8 positions matching TRBD2. V was pared by 5 bases and J by 3 bases, with 8 bases of the junction left unmatched. CDR1 SGHAT and CDR2 FQDESV come from the germline V gene (reference sequence). The CDR3 length is 16 residues. DNA of the CDR3: TGTGCCAGCAGCCCCCGGGGGGGTGAATACACCGGGGAGCTGTTTTTT. Its translation: CASSPRGGEYTGELFF.

This chain uses TRBV6-1 with TRBJ2-7; D possibly uses TRBD1 or TRBD2 (5 bases each). Germline V gene lookup returns CDR1 MNHNS and CDR2 SASEGT. V lost 7 bases and J lost 5, with 15 bases in between. The CDR3 spans 13 residues. CDR3 sequence: CASTNSGTDEQYF. CDR3 bases: TGTGCCAGCACCAACTCAGGGACCGACGAGCAGTACTTC.

There are many counts of this clonotype. The chain employs TRBV14 and TRBJ2-2; possibly TRBD1 for D (6 bases). The ends were cut back, 5 bases at V and 1 base at J, with 14 bases in the middle. Germline-derived CDR1 and CDR2 are SGHDN and FVKESK. CDR3 length: 16 amino acids. CDR3 bases: TGTGCCAGCAGCTCCTTTGGGGGCCTGAACACCGGGGAGCTGTTTTTT. Its translation is CASSSFGGLNTGELFF. The complete variable domain, with remaining parts taken from reference TRBV14 and TRBJ2-2, reads EAGVTQFPSHSVIEKGQTVTLRCDPISGHDNLYWYRRVMGKEIKFLLHFVKESKQDESGMPNNRFLAERTGGTYSTLKVQPAELEDSGVYFCASSSFGGLNTGELFFGEGSRLTVL.

The rearrangement joins TRBV6-5 to TRBJ2-2; TRBD1 might be the D (6 bases). Germline CDR1 is MNHEY and CDR2 is SVGAGI. Between the trimmed V and J ends, which lost 2 bases and 4 bases, there was a span of 14 bases. The CDR3 length is 16 residues. CDR3 loop: CASSYRQARITGELFF. In DNA, the CDR3 is TGTGCCAGCAGTTACAGACAGGCCCGGATCACCGGGGAGCTGTTTTTT.

This clonotype occurred many times. V is TRBV7-9 and J is TRBJ2-3; D possibly corresponds to TRBD1 (6 bases). Germline values: CDR1 SEHNR, CDR2 FQNEAQ (reference sequence). V was pared by 5 bases and J by 5 bases, with 8 bases between. The CDR3 covers 12 residues. The CDR3 sequence: CASSRDKDTQYF. The CDR3 nucleotides read TGTGCCAGCAGCCGGGACAAAGATACGCAGTATTTT. Full variable domain (rest looked up from reference TRBV7-9 and TRBJ2-3): DTGVSQNPRHKITKRGQNVTFRCDPISEHNRLYWYRQTLGQGPEFLTYFQNEAQLEKSRLLSDRFSAERPKGSFSTLEIQRTEQGDSAMYLCASSRDKDTQYFGPGTRLTVL.

The table lists this clonotype with many counts. The chain has TRBV30 and TRBJ1-1, with a weak D call TRBD1 (5 bases). The CDR3 has 13 residues. Trimming stripped 1 base from V and 1 base from J, with 7 bases between. Germline V gives CDR1 GTSNPN, CDR2 SVGIG (reference sequence). CDR3 DNA sequence: TGTGCCTGGAGTGGACAGCCGAACACTGAAGCTTTCTTT. This encodes CAWSGQPNTEAFF.

This clonotype came up many times. This chain joins TRBV7-2 and TRBJ2-5, with D perhaps given as TRBD1 or TRBD2 (5 bases each). V lost 1 base to trimming and J lost 3 bases, with 9 bases between them. CDR1 and CDR2 from the germline V gene are SGHTA and FQGNSA. The CDR3 loop spans 14 amino acids. The CDR3 is CASSLDGTEETQYF. CDR3 sequence (DNA): TGTGCCAGCAGCTTAGATGGGACGGAAGAGACCCAGTACTTC.

This clonotype appeared many times. This chain connects TRBV20-1 to TRBJ2-7; 11 bases map to TRBD2. This CDR3 comprises 17 residues. The germline V gene has CDR1 DFQATT and CDR2 SNEGSKA (reference sequence). After removal of 4 bases from V and 1 base from J, the junction contained 12 bases not matched to a gene. CDR3 amino acids: CSATIAGGSLLSYEQYF. DNA of the CDR3: TGCAGTGCTACTATAGCGGGAGGGTCTTTGTTATCCTACGAGCAGTACTTC.

This clonotype was counted at least ten times. The chain carries TRBV6-1 and TRBJ2-7; 15 positions match TRBD2. CDR3 length: 17 amino acids. The J segment lost 6 bases and the V segment lost 6 bases, leaving 12 bases of the junction unmatched. CDR1 and CDR2 from the germline V gene are MNHNS and SASEGT. The CDR3, as DNA: TGTGCCAGCAGCAACCATCGGACTAGCGGGAGGGGGGCCGAGCAGTACTTC. This codes for CASSNHRTSGRGAEQYF.

There are many counts of this clonotype. This sequence joins TRBV28 and TRBJ1-2; 8 bases line up with TRBD1. The CDR3 has 14 residues. J was trimmed by 4 bases and V by 6 bases; bases with no gene match: 7. Germline V gene lookup returns CDR1 MDHEN and CDR2 SYDVKM. CDR3 bases: TGTGCCAGCAGCAAGGACAGGGCTCTCTATGGCTACACCTTC. Amino acids: CASSKDRALYGYTF.

The sample holds many counts of this clonotype. This rearrangement joins TRBV4-1 to TRBJ1-5; D not certain. Deletions cut 0 bases from V and 3 bases from J, with 12 bases between. Germline CDR1 MGHRA, CDR2 YSYEKL. There are 16 residues in the CDR3. The CDR3 DNA reads TGCGCCAGCAGCCAAGATTTTGGAGGGAACAATCAGCCCCAGCATTTT. This sequence encodes CASSQDFGGNNQPQHF.

This clonotype was counted a single time. The chain uses TRBV6-5 and TRBJ2-5; D remains unclear. There are 14 residues in the CDR3. The germline gives CDR1 MNHEY, CDR2 SVGAGI. V lost 4 bases, J lost 3 bases, and 12 bases lay in between. CDR3 coding DNA: TGTGCCAGCAGTTCACGCTTGCACGAAGAGACCCAGTACTTC. Its protein is CASSSRLHEETQYF.

At least ten counts were recorded for this clonotype. The gene calls are TRBV29-1 and TRBJ1-1; D is undetermined. V lost 4 bases, J lost 2 bases, and 14 bases lay in between. Looked up from germline, CDR1 is SQVTM and CDR2 is ANQGSEA. The CDR3 is 14 amino acids. In DNA form, the CDR3 reads TGCAGCGTTGCTGGTTCTCTGACAAACACTGAAGCTTTCTTT. Its translation is CSVAGSLTNTEAFF.

This clonotype was observed many times. The genes are TRBV12-3 or TRBV12-4 and TRBJ1-6; D might be TRBD1 (5 bases). The ends were cut back, 4 bases at V and 0 bases at J, with 13 bases in the middle. CDR3 length: 17 residues. DNA of the CDR3: TGTGCCAGCAGTTCCCCGGGGGGGAGCTCCTATAATTCACCCCTCCACTTT. Its translation: CASSSPGGSSYNSPLHF.

The sample holds many counts of this clonotype. The genes are TRBV6-2 or TRBV6-3 and TRBJ1-3, with TRBD1 as a possible D gene (5 bases). The CDR3 runs 17 residues. V dropped 1 base and J dropped 0 bases, with 13 bases sitting between them. Germline V CDR1 and CDR2: MNHEY, SVGEGT. CDR3 DNA: TGTGCCAGCAGTTACTGGGACGACGGTTCCTCTGGAAACACCATATATTTT. Residues: CASSYWDDGSSGNTIYF.

The rearrangement uses TRBV2 and TRBJ2-7; D uncertain. V was cut by 0 bases and J by 2 bases, with 14 bases left in between. The CDR3 spans 16 residues. Germline loops: CDR1 SNHLY, CDR2 FYNNEI. The CDR3 spells CASSEAIGLMAYEQYF. The CDR3 DNA sequence: TGTGCCAGCAGTGAAGCGATCGGTCTCATGGCCTACGAGCAGTACTTC.

This clonotype occurred many times. This chain links TRBV3-1 with TRBJ1-2, with D unresolved. CDR3 length: 12 amino acids. CDR1 is LGHDT and CDR2 is YNNKEL in the germline V gene (reference sequence). V shed 7 bases and J shed 2 bases, with 8 bases lying between them. The CDR3 DNA reads TGTGCCAGCACTGCCGCAAACTATGGCTACACCTTC. Amino acid sequence: CASTAANYGYTF.

This clonotype was detected many times. V gene TRBV4-1 combines with J gene TRBJ1-2; a possible D gene is TRBD1 (5 bases). Trimming left V 5 bases short and J 7 bases short, with 23 bases between. This CDR3 has 16 amino acids. Per the germline V gene, CDR1 is MGHRA and CDR2 is YSYEKL. CDR3 coding DNA: TGCGCCAGCAGCATTGGGACGGACTCCTGGCTGGGTGGCTACACCTTC. As protein: CASSIGTDSWLGGYTF.

Ten or more counts support this clonotype. V is TRBV2 and J is TRBJ2-7; tentatively, D is TRBD1 (6 bases). Germline CDR1 and CDR2: SNHLY and FYNNEI. The V and J ends lost 6 bases and 3 bases respectively, with 18 bases between them. The CDR3 length is 15 residues. The CDR3 spells CASRHIRGRDYEQYF. Here the CDR3 DNA reads TGTGCCAGCAGACACATCAGGGGTCGTGACTACGAGCAGTACTTC.

This clonotype was seen repeatedly, ten times or more. This sequence joins TRBV7-9 and TRBJ2-7; D gene ambiguous. V lost 3 bases to trimming and J lost 2 bases, with 14 bases between them. Germline-derived CDR1 and CDR2 are SEHNR and FQNEAQ (reference sequence). CDR3 length equals 15 residues. The CDR3 DNA sequence: TGTGCCAGCAGCTTTACTCAGGCCTTGCCCTACGAGCAGTACTTC. As protein: CASSFTQALPYEQYF.

The chain combines TRBV18 with TRBJ2-5; D not certain. Germline CDR1 is KGHSH and CDR2 is LQKENI. The CDR3 covers 16 residues. V was cut by 4 bases and J by 0 bases, with 15 bases left in between. CDR3 sequence reads: CASSRYDKTYQETQYF. As DNA, the CDR3 is TGTGCCAGCTCACGCTATGATAAAACGTACCAAGAGACCCAGTACTTC.

This clonotype was seen repeatedly, ten times or more. The genes are TRBV30 and TRBJ2-7; 10 bases fit TRBD1. V was pared by 2 bases and J by 2 bases, with 3 bases of the junction left unmatched. This CDR3 comprises 14 residues. From germline, CDR1 is GTSNPN and CDR2 SVGIG (reference sequence). CDR3 bases: TGTGCCTGGAGTACCGGGACAGGGGCCTACGAGCAGTACTTC. Protein: CAWSTGTGAYEQYF.